This T cell receptor beta chain was captured in a study of cytomegalovirus exposure and HLA in healthy donors. Researchers ran the PCR with 60 Vbeta and 13 Jbeta primers. Sequenced by immunoSEQ multiplex PCR; TCRdb stores in-frame clones only, minus some. The repertoire consists of some 140,000 clones, with more than 70% occurring once and the leading ten covering approximately 4.2%. The CDR3 runs to 16 residues. The V gene end was trimmed by 3 bases and the J gene end by 0 bases; junction bases not matched to a gene: 6. Germline V lookup: CDR1 SGHRS, CDR2 YFSETQ. Study conclusions and caveats: Beyond CMV serostatus, there was no information to go on about immune exposure. With DRB1 most and HLA-C fewest, TCR association rates differed between HLA loci in a later analysis.

Concerning this clone itself: Its antigen is not identified.

The sample consisted of PBMCs. This chain connects TRBV5-1 to TRBJ1-3; the match to TRBD1 covers 7 bases. The receptor was derived from a man over 45 in good health and CMV-seropositive. This CDR3 is CASSSGTVDSGNTIYF. Written as DNA, the CDR3 is TGCGCCAGCAGCTCCGGGACAGTGGACTCTGGAAACACCATATATTTT.